This T cell receptor (beta chain) was documented in a study of tumor and adjacent non-tumor tissue in lung cancer. Three rounds of nested PCR, following a modified ARM-PCR protocol, produced the TCRbeta library. MiXCR, run by TCRdb on the multiplex PCR reads, gives a single entry per CDR3 protein. The data show more than 45,000 distinct CDR3 sequences, about 70% seen once. A note on this clonotype: What it binds is unknown. A much larger clone is a single base away; this may be a read error.

Germline V lookup: CDR1 MDHEN, CDR2 SYDVKM. CDR3 length: 15 amino acids. Whole-study results and caveats: TCR diversity was significantly greater in tumor than normal lung tissue.

RNA was extracted from bulk tissue without any cell sorting. Distant lung tissue was collected more than 3 cm away from the tumor edge. This chain uses TRBV28 with TRBJ1-4; no clear D. Sequencing was done on a sample of distant non-tumor lung tissue. The receptor was isolated from a woman aged 55-69 years with non-small cell lung cancer. CDR3 DNA sequence: TGTGACAGCAGTTTGACTTTGAGTCCTAATGAAAAACTGTTTTTT. Translating it yields CDSSLTLSPNEKLFF. The full variable domain, with the rest looked up from reference TRBV28 and TRBJ1-4, is DVKVTQSSRYLVKRTGEKVFLECVQDMDHENMFWYRQDPGLGLRLIYFSYDVKMKEKGDIPEGYSVSREKKERFSLILESASTNQTSMYLCDSSLTLSPNEKLFFGSGTQLSVL.